The entry that follows covers one T cell receptor (beta chain) sequence. This specimen belongs to a study of blood T cell repertoires in COVID-19. Study-level information: The United States, Italy and Spain supplied acute and convalescent COVID-19 samples.

Participants spanned ages 18 to 89 years and resided in about two dozen US areas. CDR1 and CDR2 (germline): SGHVS, FQNEAQ. V shed 3 bases and J 7 bases; nucleotides not matched to a gene: 7. The CDR3 runs to 15 residues. In the original workflow: The authors estimated nucleated cell counts from reference gene primer amplification. Only in-frame clones appear in the TCRdb table, and some are missing; sequencing was by immunoSEQ multiplex PCR. The V and J calls and clone size are taken from that table; D and trimming were inferred from the DNA. The table lists under 200,000 clones, more than 65% of them singletons.

The chain is built from TRBV7-8 and TRBJ2-1; 9 bases match TRBD1. The TCR originated in a man aged 50 to 60 who had recovered from COVID-19. The sample comprised PBMCs or T cells enriched from blood (not recorded which). In nucleotides, the CDR3 is TGTGCCAGCAGCTTCCGGGACAGGGCAGAAAATGAGCAGTTCTTC. It specifies CASSFRDRAENEQFF.